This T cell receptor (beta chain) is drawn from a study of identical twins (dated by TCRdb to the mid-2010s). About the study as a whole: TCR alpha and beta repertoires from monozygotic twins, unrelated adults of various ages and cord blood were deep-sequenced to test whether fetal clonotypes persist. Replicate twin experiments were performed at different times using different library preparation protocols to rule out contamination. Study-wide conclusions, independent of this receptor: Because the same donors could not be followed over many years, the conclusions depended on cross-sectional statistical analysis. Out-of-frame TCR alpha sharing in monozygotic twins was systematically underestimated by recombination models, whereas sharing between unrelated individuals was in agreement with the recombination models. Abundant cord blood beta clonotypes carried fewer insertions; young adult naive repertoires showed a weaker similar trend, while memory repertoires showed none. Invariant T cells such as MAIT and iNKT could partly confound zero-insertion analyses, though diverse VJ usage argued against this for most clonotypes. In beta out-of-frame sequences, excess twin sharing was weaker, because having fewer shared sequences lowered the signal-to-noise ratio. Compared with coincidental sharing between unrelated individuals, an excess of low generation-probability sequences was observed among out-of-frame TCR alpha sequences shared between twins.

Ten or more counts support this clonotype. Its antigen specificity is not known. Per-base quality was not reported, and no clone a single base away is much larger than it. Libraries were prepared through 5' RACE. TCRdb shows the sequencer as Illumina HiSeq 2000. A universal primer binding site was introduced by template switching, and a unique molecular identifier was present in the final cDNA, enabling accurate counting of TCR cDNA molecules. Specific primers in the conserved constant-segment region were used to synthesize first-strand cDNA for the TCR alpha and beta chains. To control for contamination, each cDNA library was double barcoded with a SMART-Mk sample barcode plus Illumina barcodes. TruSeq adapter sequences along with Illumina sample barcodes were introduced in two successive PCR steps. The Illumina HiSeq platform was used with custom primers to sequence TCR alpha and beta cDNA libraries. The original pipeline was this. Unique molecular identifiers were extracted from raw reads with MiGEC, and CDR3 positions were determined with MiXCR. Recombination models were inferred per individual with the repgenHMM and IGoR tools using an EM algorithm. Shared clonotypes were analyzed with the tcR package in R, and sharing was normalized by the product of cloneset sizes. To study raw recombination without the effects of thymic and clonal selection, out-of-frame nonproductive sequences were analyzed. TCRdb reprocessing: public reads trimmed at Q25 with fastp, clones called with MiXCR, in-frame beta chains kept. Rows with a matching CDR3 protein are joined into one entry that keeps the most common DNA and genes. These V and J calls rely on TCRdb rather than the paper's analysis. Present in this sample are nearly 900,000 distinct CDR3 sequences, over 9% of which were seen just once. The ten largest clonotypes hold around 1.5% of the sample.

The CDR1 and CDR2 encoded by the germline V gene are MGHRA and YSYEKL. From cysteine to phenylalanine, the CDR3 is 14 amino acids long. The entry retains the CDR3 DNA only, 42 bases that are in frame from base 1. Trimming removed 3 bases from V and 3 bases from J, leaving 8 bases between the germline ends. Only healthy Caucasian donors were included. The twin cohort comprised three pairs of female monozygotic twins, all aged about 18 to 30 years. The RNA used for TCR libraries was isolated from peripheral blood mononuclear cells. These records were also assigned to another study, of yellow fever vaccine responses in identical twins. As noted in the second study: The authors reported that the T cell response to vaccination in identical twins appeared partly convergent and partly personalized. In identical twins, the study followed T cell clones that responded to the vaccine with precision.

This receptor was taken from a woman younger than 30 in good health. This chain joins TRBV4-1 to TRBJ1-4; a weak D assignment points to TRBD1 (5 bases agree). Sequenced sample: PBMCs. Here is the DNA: TGCGCCAGCAGCCACAGAGGGGCTAATGAAAAACTGTTTTTT. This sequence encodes CASSHRGANEKLFF.